Reported below is one T cell receptor beta chain. Original processing notes: Nucleated cell number was recorded as an estimate derived from reference gene primer amplification. The repertoire was sequenced with immunoSEQ multiplex PCR; TCRdb's copy has only in-frame clones and lacks some. V and J calls and clone size are those listed in that table; D and trimming were worked out from the DNA. The sample lists approximately 140,000 clones; more than 80% were seen once. Looked up from germline, CDR1 is MNHEY and CDR2 is SVGEGT. The CDR3 runs to 16 residues. With V trimmed by 4 bases and J by 1 base, 9 bases remained unmatched. The sample originates from a study of blood T cell repertoires in COVID-19. Study overall: Sources were T cells, B-cell-depleted T cells, or PBMCs; the material itself was cDNA or gDNA.

The receptor was isolated from a woman aged 80 or over in a cohort sampled during active or convalescent COVID-19. Sequencing was performed on peripheral blood. V and J are TRBV6-2 or TRBV6-3 and TRBJ1-1, with 7 nucleotides matching TRBD1. This chain's CDR3 is CASSLSQGSTNTEAFF. The CDR3 DNA sequence: TGTGCCAGCAGTTTATCACAGGGGTCGACGAACACTGAAGCTTTCTTT.